The present entry profiles one T cell receptor beta chain with its context. Authors' analysis steps: Reference gene primer amplification gave nucleated cell count estimates. The repertoire was sequenced with immunoSEQ multiplex PCR; TCRdb's copy has only in-frame clones and lacks some. V and J calls and clone size are those listed in that table; D and trimming were worked out from the DNA. The sample carries over 120,000 clones, 81% recorded once. This record belongs to a study of blood T cell repertoires in COVID-19. Across the study: Samples taken during acute and convalescent COVID-19 were collected in the United States, Italy and Spain.

There are 15 residues in the CDR3. V was pared by 4 bases and J by 4 bases, with 9 bases of the junction left unmatched. Per the germline V gene, CDR1 is SQVTM and CDR2 is ANQGSEA. The chain links TRBV29-1 to TRBJ2-3; TRBD2 aligns across 9 bases. The sequencing input was peripheral blood. The receptor comes from a human donor in a cohort sampled during active COVID-19. CDR3 sequence reads: CSVGGLAGEADTQYF. CDR3 DNA sequence: TGCAGCGTTGGGGGCTTAGCGGGAGAGGCAGATACGCAGTATTTT.